This T cell receptor (beta chain) comes out of a study of monozygotic twins with inflammatory bowel disease. Researchers put TCRalpha and TCRbeta cDNA through two nested PCRs lasting approximately 16 and 10 cycles. With the 5' RACE reads reprocessed, TCRdb shows one record per CDR3 protein and no DNA. In total, the table holds 400,000 to 500,000 distinct CDR3 sequences. Total RNA was isolated from whole blood without T cell sorting. The receptor was derived from a human donor with ulcerative colitis or Crohn's disease, or a healthy co-twin of an affected twin (not recorded which). The sequenced sample consisted of blood.

The CDR3 region is CASSSETSVRETQYF. The V gene is TRBV27, the J gene TRBJ2-5; the TCRdb D gene call, TRBD2, has no DNA to confirm it. Germline V gene lookup returns CDR1 MNHEY and CDR2 SMNVEV (reference sequence). The CDR3 has 15 residues.